The present TCR beta chain was sequenced within a study of early T cells in non-severe SARS-CoV-2 infection. Across the whole study: It was bulk RNA from unsorted whole blood that was sequenced, and the chains were unpaired.

TCRdb called the 5' RACE reads again in MiXCR, with one record for every CDR3 protein. The table includes about 52,000 distinct CDR3 sequences, roughly 6.2% detected once. In its sample, this clonotype was seen many times. Trimming pared 2 bases from V and 7 bases from J, leaving 3 bases between. Germline values: CDR1 LGHNA, CDR2 YSLEER. The CDR3 is 12 amino acids. The clonotype originates from an adult who was a healthcare worker with PCR-confirmed SARS-CoV-2 infection or an uninfected control (not recorded which). The chain joins TRBV4-3 to TRBJ1-6; D unresolved. The sequencing input was whole blood. The CDR3 DNA sequence: TGCGCCAGCAGCCAATACAATTCACCCCTCCACTTT. Translated, it gives CASSQYNSPLHF.